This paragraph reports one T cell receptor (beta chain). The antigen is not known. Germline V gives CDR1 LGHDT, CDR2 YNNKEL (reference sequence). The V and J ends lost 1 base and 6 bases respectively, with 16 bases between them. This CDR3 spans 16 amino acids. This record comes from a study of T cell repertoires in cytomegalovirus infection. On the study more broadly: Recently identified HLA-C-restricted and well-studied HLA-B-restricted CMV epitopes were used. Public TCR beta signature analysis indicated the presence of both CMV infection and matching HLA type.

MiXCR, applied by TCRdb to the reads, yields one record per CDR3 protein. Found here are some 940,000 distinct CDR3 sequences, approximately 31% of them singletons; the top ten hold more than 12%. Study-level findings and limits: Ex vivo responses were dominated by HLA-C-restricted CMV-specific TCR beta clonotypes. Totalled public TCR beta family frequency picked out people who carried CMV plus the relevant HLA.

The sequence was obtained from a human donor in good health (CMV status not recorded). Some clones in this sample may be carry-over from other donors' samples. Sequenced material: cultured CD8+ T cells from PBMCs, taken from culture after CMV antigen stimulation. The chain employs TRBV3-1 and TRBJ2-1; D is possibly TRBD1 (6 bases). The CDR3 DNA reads TGTGCCAGCAGCCAAGGGGTGGGGGCCCTCTTCAATGAGCAGTTCTTC. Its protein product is CASSQGVGALFNEQFF.